These 17 T cell receptor beta chains were sequenced from one sample in a study of Ad26.COV2.S vaccination and SARS-CoV-2 variants. Treatment defined: some 20 received Ad26.COV2.S at low or high dose, single or two shots; 5 received placebo; per-sample allocation not given. The investigators took samples on day 63 after the first vaccine or placebo injection. Using immunoSEQ multiplex PCR, the repertoire was profiled, and TCRdb retains in-frame clones only, with some absent. The sample lists more than 250,000 clones, more than 70% occurring once. The specimen comprised peripheral blood, sampled in a trial of Ad26.COV2.S vaccine versus placebo. The source of these receptors is a person aged 18 to 65 who received the Ad26.COV2.S COVID-19 vaccine or a placebo.

The V call is TRBV4-2, the J call TRBJ1-5; weak D call: TRBD1 (5 bases). The V and J ends lost 4 bases and 1 base respectively, with 11 bases between them. Looked up from germline, CDR1 is LGHNA and CDR2 is YNFKEQ. This CDR3 spans 15 amino acids. CDR3 residues: CASSLQGESNQPQHF. The CDR3 DNA follows: TGTGCCAGCAGCCTCCAGGGAGAGAGCAATCAGCCCCAGCATTTT.

V is TRBV30 and J is TRBJ1-1, with D maybe TRBD1 (5 bases). This CDR3 comprises 13 residues. Deletions cut 4 bases from V and 0 bases from J, with 9 bases between. Germline CDR1 reads GTSNPN; CDR2 reads SVGIG (reference sequence). CDR3 in amino acids: CAWTGTMNTEAFF. CDR3 DNA sequence: TGTGCCTGGACCGGGACGATGAACACTGAAGCTTTCTTT.

This clone came up once. This chain links TRBV4-1 with TRBJ1-4; TRBD1 might be the D (5 bases). Germline V gene sequence: CDR1 MGHRA, CDR2 YSYEKL. V was pared by 1 base and J by 10 bases, with 16 bases between. CDR3 size: 15 residues. The CDR3 coding sequence is TGCGCCAGCAGCCAAGCGGGGCAGGGTGGCGGAAAACTGTTTTTT. Protein product: CASSQAGQGGGKLFF.

The V gene is TRBV19, the J gene TRBJ1-1; 9 bases line up with TRBD1. The CDR3 consists of 15 residues. Germline V gives CDR1 LNHDA, CDR2 SQIVND (reference sequence). With V trimmed by 5 bases and J by 1 base, 5 bases remained unmatched. DNA of the CDR3: TGTGCCAGTAGTCCCAGACAGGGGGGGAACACTGAAGCTTTCTTT. Its protein is CASSPRQGGNTEAFF.

This clone was counted a single time. The CDR3 DNA is TGCGCCAGCAGCTTTACAGAGACCCAGTACTTC. It translates to CASSFTETQYF. The chain combines TRBV5-1 with TRBJ2-5; D gene uncertain. In germline, CDR1 is SGHRS, CDR2 YFSETQ. The V end was cut by 2 bases, the J end by 4 bases, with 3 bases between. The CDR3 covers 11 residues.

The genes are TRBV6-5 and TRBJ2-7, with D hard to call. The germline V and J ends were trimmed by 0 bases and 2 bases, with 8 bases remaining between them. Germline CDR1 and CDR2: MNHEY and SVGAGI. The CDR3 is 14 residues long. The CDR3 DNA follows: TGTGCCAGCAGTTACTCCCGTCTTCCCTACGAGCAGTACTTC. Amino acids: CASSYSRLPYEQYF.

In DNA, the CDR3 is TGTGCCAGCAGCTTGGACTGGTCCTACAATGAGCAGTTCTTC. It is translated as CASSLDWSYNEQFF. V is TRBV5-4 and J is TRBJ2-1; D not resolved. Trimming left V 0 bases short and J 1 base short, with 5 bases between. CDR1 and CDR2 from the germline V gene are SGHNT and YYREEE (reference sequence). The CDR3 contains 14 residues. The full variable domain, completed using reference TRBV5-4 and TRBJ2-1, is ETGVTQSPTHLIKTRGQQVTLRCSSQSGHNTVSWYQQALGQGPQFIFQYYREEENGRGNFPPRFSGLQFPNYSSELNVNALELDDSALYLCASSLDWSYNEQFFGPGTRLTVL.

The J gene is TRBJ2-7, the V gene TRBV6-5; D is ambiguous. Germline CDR1 MNHEY, CDR2 SVGAGI. V lost 2 bases and J 0 bases, leaving 11 bases between the germline ends. The CDR3 totals 15 residues. CDR3 bases: TGTGCCAGCAGTTACCGGCAGGAAAGCTCCTACGAGCAGTACTTC. Translating gives CASSYRQESSYEQYF.

The chain couples TRBV10-2 to TRBJ1-1, with D maybe TRBD1 (5 bases). Trimming pared 2 bases from V and 7 bases from J, leaving 11 bases between. The CDR3 has 13 amino acids. Germline CDR1 is WSHSY and CDR2 is SAAADI. CDR3 DNA sequence: TGCGCCAGCAGTGAGCCTGCGGGACTTGAAGCTTTCTTT. Translating gives CASSEPAGLEAFF.

This clone appeared a few times. The chain joins TRBV10-3 to TRBJ1-6, with D possibly TRBD1 on 6 matching bases. CDR3 size: 14 residues. Germline CDR1 reads ENHRY; CDR2 reads SYGVKD. V gave up 5 bases and J gave up 8 bases, with 13 bases separating them. The CDR3 nucleotides read TGTGCCATCAGTCCGAGGGGGTCGGATTCACCCCTCCACTTT. Encoded protein: CAISPRGSDSPLHF.

In regard to this clone: Germline and junction disagree at one end, which may indicate a read error. This chain links TRBV30 with TRBJ2-5; D gene unclear. The germline V gene has CDR1 GTSNPN and CDR2 SVGIG (reference sequence). The length of the CDR3 is 13 residues. In DNA, the CDR3 is TGTGCCTGGAGTGGCCCCGAGTTTCTACGGGCCCACTTC. This sequence encodes CAWSGPEFLRAHF.

CDR3 protein: CSASGQGNDATNEKLFF. CDR3 bases: TGCAGCGCCTCCGGACAGGGGAACGACGCAACTAATGAAAAACTGTTTTTT. V and J are TRBV29-1 and TRBJ1-4; the match to TRBD1 covers 9 bases. There are 17 residues in the CDR3. The J segment lost 0 bases and the V segment lost 7 bases, leaving 12 bases of the junction unmatched. Germline CDR1 reads SQVTM; CDR2 reads ANQGSEA.

The V call is TRBV19, the J call TRBJ1-1; D uncertain. Trimming pared 7 bases from V and 0 bases from J, leaving 18 bases between. The CDR3 spans 16 residues. Looked up from germline, CDR1 is LNHDA and CDR2 is SQIVND (reference sequence). CDR3 sequence (DNA): TGTGCCAGTAACCCTTCCCAGCCCGGGATGAACACTGAAGCTTTCTTT. It codes for CASNPSQPGMNTEAFF.

In its sample, this clone was seen once. V usage is TRBV19 and J usage is TRBJ2-7; D not certain. The germline V gene encodes CDR1 LNHDA and CDR2 SQIVND (reference sequence). The germline V and J ends were trimmed by 3 bases and 2 bases, with 8 bases remaining between them. This CDR3 is built from 13 residues. CDR3: CASSMVTAYEQYF. In DNA, the CDR3 is TGTGCCAGTAGTATGGTCACAGCCTACGAGCAGTACTTC. Full variable domain (remainder filled in from reference TRBV19 and TRBJ2-7): DGGITQSPKYLFRKEGQNVTLSCEQNLNHDAMYWYRQDPGQGLRLIYYSQIVNDFQKGDIAEGYSVSREKKESFPLTVTSAQKNPTAFYLCASSMVTAYEQYFGPGTRLTVT.

J is TRBJ1-6 and V is TRBV4-3, with TRBD1 as a possible D gene (5 bases). This CDR3 has 18 amino acids. V was clipped by 2 bases and J by 10 bases, with 24 bases between them. Per germline, CDR1 LGHNA and CDR2 YSLEER. In DNA form, the CDR3 reads TGCGCCAGCAGCCAAAGATACCAGGGTATTGGCCCCCCCTCACCCCTCCACTTT. This translates into CASSQRYQGIGPPSPLHF.

The CDR3 bases are TGTGCCAGCAGTGAAGCCGGGATGGGAAATGAAAAACTGTTTTTT. This codes for CASSEAGMGNEKLFF. J is TRBJ1-4 and V is TRBV2; D uncertain. The V end was cut by 0 bases, the J end by 5 bases, with 10 bases between. The CDR3 consists of 15 residues. CDR1 SNHLY and CDR2 FYNNEI come from the germline V gene.

On this clone: This sample includes further DNA sequences coding for the same CDR3. This chain joins TRBV5-6 and TRBJ1-6; 8 bases are a match to TRBD1. The J segment lost 7 bases and the V segment lost 0 bases, leaving 3 bases of the junction unmatched. Germline CDR1 SGHDT, CDR2 YYEEEE. CDR3 size: 15 residues. The CDR3 nucleotides are TGTGCCAGCAGCTTGGCCGGGACAGGCAATTCACCCCTCCACTTT. Its protein is CASSLAGTGNSPLHF.